This TCR beta chain appears in the sequencing data of a study of T-cell memory formation after mild COVID-19. Points from the study as a whole: Several responding clones turned up in pre-infection memory, indicating that cross-reactive memory may have taken part.

A note on this clonotype: Its target is unknown.

CDR3 length equals 16 residues. The germline V gene has CDR1 SGHTA and CDR2 FQGNSA. V gave up 5 bases and J gave up 2 bases, with 17 bases separating them. From 5'RACE with constant-segment primers came TCR alpha and TCR beta cDNA libraries that carried sample barcodes and UMIs. TCRdb called the 5' RACE reads again in MiXCR, with one record for every CDR3 protein. The table records 100,000 to 150,000 distinct CDR3 sequences, over 15% of them present only once. The chain has TRBV7-2 and TRBJ2-3, with D possibly matching TRBD2 (6 bases). This clonotype was sampled from a man in his late teens or twenties who had mild COVID-19 (a few samples of this study predate the infection). Cell type and time point are not known. Sequencing was done on a sample of PBMCs or a T cell subset sorted from them (not recorded which). In nucleotides, the CDR3 is TGTGCCAGCAGCGAAACTCCGGCGGGGTACACAGATACGCAGTATTTT. Translation gives CASSETPAGYTDTQYF.